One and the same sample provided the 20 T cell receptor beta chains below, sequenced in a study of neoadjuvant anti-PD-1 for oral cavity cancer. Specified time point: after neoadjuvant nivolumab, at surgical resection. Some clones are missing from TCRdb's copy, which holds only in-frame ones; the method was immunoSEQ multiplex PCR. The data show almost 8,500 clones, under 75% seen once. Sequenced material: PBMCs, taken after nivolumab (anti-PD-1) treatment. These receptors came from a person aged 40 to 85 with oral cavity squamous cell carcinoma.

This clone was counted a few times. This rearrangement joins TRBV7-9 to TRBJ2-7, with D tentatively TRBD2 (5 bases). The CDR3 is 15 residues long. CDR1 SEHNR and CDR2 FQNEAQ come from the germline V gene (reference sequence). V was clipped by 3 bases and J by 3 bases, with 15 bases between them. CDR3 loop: CASSFFSFGDYEQYF. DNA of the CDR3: TGTGCCAGCAGCTTCTTCTCCTTCGGGGACTACGAGCAGTACTTC. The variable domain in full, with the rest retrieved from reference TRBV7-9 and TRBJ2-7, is DTGVSQNPRHKITKRGQNVTFRCDPISEHNRLYWYRQTLGQGPEFLTYFQNEAQLEKSRLLSDRFSAERPKGSFSTLEIQRTEQGDSAMYLCASSFFSFGDYEQYFGPGTRLTVT.

This chain's CDR3 is CASSYSLGTEEEAFF. The DNA for the CDR3 is TGTGCCAGCAGTTACTCTTTGGGGACGGAAGAGGAAGCTTTCTTT. V and J are TRBV6-6 and TRBJ1-1, with D perhaps TRBD1 (5 bases). Germline loops: CDR1 MNHNY, CDR2 SVGAGI (reference sequence). Trimming left V 0 bases short and J 8 bases short, with 16 bases between. CDR3 length: 15 residues.

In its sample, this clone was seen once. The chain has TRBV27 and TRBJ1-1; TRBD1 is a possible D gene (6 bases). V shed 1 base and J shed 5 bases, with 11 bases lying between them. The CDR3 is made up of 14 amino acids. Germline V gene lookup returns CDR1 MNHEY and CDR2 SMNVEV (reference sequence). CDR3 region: CASSLYQGRTEAFF. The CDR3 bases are TGTGCCAGCAGTTTATATCAGGGGAGGACTGAAGCTTTCTTT.

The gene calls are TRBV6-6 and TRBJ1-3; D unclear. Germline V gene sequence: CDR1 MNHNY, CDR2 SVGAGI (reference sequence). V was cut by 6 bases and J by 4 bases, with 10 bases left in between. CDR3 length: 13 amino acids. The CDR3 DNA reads TGTGCCAGCAGGCCCACCATGGGAAACACCATATATTTT. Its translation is CASRPTMGNTIYF.

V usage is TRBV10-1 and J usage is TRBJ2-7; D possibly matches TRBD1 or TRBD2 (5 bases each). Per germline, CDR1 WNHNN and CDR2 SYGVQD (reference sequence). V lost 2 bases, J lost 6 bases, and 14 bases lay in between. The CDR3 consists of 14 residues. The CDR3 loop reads CASSEKVAGTEQYF. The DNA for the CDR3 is TGCGCCAGCAGTGAGAAGGTCGCAGGGACCGAGCAGTACTTC.

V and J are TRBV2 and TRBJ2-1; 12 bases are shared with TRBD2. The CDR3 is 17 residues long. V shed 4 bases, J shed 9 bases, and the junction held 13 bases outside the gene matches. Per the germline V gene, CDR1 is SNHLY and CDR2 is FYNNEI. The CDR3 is CASSVRLAGVSGSEQFF. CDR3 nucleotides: TGTGCCAGCAGTGTGAGACTAGCGGGAGTTTCAGGGAGTGAGCAGTTCTTC.

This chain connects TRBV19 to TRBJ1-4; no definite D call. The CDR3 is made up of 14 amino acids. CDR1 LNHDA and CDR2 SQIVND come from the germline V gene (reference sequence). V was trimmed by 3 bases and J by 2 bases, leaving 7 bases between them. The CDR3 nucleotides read TGTGCCAGTAGTATGACGGGGACTAATGAAAAACTGTTTTTT. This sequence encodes CASSMTGTNEKLFF.

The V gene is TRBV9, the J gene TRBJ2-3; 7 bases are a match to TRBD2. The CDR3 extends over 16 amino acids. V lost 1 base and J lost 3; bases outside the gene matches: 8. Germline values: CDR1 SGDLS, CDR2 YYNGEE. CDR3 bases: TGTGCCAGCAGCGTAAGTTTCCGGGGGGTGACAGATACGCAGTATTTT. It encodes CASSVSFRGVTDTQYF.

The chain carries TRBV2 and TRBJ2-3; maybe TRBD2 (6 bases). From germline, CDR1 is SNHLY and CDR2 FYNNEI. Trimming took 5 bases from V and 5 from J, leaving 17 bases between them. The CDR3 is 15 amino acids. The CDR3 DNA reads TGTGCCAGCAGTCGACGGGTGGGGGGAGAAGATACGCAGTATTTT. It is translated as CASSRRVGGEDTQYF.

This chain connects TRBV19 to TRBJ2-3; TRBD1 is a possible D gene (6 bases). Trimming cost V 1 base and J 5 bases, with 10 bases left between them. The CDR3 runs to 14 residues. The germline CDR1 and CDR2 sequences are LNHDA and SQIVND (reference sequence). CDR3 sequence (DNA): TGTGCCAGTAGTATAGCCAGGGGTCAAGATACGCAGTATTTT. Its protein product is CASSIARGQDTQYF.

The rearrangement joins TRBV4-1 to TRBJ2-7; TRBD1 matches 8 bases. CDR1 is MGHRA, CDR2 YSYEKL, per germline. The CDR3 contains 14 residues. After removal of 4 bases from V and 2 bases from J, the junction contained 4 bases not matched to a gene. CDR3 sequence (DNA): TGCGCCAGCAGCCCTCGGACAGGGACCTACGAGCAGTACTTC. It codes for CASSPRTGTYEQYF.

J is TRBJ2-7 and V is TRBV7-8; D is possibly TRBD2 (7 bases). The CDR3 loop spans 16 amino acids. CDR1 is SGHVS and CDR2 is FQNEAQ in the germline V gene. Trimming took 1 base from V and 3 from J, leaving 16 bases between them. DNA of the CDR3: TGTGCCAGCAGCTTAGTGAGGGGGGGCAGGATCTACGAGCAGTACTTC. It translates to CASSLVRGGRIYEQYF.

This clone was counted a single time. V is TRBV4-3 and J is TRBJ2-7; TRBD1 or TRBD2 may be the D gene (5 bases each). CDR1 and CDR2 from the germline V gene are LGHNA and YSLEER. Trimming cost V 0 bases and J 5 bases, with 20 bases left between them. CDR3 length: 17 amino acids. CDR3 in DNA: TGCGCCAGCAGCCAAGACCCGGGGCCAGGGAGCGGCAACGAGCAGTACTTC. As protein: CASSQDPGPGSGNEQYF.

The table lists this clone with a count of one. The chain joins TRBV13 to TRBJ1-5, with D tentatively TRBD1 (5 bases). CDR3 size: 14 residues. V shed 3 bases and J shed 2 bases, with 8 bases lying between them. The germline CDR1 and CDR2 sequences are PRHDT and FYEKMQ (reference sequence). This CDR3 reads CASSFRGGNQPQHF. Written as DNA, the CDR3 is TGTGCCAGCAGCTTTAGGGGTGGCAATCAGCCCCAGCATTTT.

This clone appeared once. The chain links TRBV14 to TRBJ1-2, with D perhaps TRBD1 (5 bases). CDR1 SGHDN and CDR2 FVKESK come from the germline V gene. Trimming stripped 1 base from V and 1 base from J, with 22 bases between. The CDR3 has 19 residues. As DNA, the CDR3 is TGTGCCAGCAGCCAAGGAGGGTGGGACCCGGCGTGGTTTAACTATGGCTACACCTTC. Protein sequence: CASSQGGWDPAWFNYGYTF.

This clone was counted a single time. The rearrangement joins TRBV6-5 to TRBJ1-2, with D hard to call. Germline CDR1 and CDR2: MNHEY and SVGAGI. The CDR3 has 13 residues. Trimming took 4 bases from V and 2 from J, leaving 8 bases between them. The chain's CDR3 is CASSSPKNYGYTF. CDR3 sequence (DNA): TGTGCCAGCAGTTCGCCGAAGAACTATGGCTACACCTTC.

DNA of the CDR3: TGTGCCAGCAGTCGGACAGGGGGCCCCACAGATACGCAGTATTTT. This codes for CASSRTGGPTDTQYF. The V call is TRBV28, the J call TRBJ2-3; 11 bases align to TRBD1. The germline gives CDR1 MDHEN, CDR2 SYDVKM. The junction had 3 bases not matched to a gene; V was cut back by 5 bases and J by 2 bases. CDR3 length: 15 residues.

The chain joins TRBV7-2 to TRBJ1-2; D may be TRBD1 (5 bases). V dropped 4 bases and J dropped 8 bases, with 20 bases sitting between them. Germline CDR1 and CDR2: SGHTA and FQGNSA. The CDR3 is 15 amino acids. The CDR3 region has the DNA TGTGCCAGCAGCTGGGATTTGGGGGTGACCGACGGCTACACCTTC. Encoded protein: CASSWDLGVTDGYTF.

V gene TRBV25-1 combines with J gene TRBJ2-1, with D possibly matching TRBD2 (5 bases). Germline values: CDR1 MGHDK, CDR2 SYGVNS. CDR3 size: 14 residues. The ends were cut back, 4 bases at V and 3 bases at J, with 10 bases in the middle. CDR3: CASSGGNLYNEQFF. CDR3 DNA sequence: TGTGCCAGCAGTGGAGGGAACCTCTACAATGAGCAGTTCTTC.

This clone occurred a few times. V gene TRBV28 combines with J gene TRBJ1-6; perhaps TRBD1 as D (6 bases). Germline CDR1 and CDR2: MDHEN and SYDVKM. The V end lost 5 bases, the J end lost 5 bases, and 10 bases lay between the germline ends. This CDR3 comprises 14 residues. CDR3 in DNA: TGTGCCAGCAGTCTGACAGGAGATAATTCACCCCTCCACTTT. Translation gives CASSLTGDNSPLHF.